These T cell receptor beta chains were read from a single sample in a study of regulatory T cells in long-lasting Graves disease. TCRdb used MiXCR to reprocess the multiplex PCR reads, holding one entry per CDR3 protein. The table lists some 220,000 distinct CDR3 sequences, around 19% of them singletons. These data also featured in a second study, about T cells in Graves' hyperthyroidism and ophthalmopathy.

The sequencing here drew on peripheral blood mononuclear cells (PBMCs), taken at new diagnosis, from a patient treated with antithyroid drugs. These receptors were taken from a woman in her twenties or thirties with Graves disease. Both conserved end residues are part of each CDR3. The order of the fields is V gene, D gene, clone size, J gene, CDR3 protein, CDR3 DNA. A D gene is named only where the DNA matches it firmly. Expanded clones are given a class, and other clones once, few, many or no size at all.

TRBV13	TRBD1	NA	TRBJ2-5	CASSLRTGSRGTQYF	TGTGCCAGCAGCTTACGGACAGGGTCCAGGGGGACCCAGTACTTC
TRBV19	TRBD1	many	TRBJ1-1	CASREDGTGNTEAFF	TGTGCCAGTAGGGAAGACGGGACAGGCAACACTGAAGCTTTCTTT
TRBV2	NA	many	TRBJ2-7	CASSESNILYEQYF	TGTGCCAGCAGTGAAAGTAACATTCTTTACGAGCAGTACTTC
TRBV28	TRBD2	NA	TRBJ2-2	CASSVTSGRAANTGELFF	TGTGCCAGCAGTGTGACTAGCGGGAGGGCCGCGAACACCGGGGAGCTGTTTTTT
TRBV6-1	TRBD1	many	TRBJ2-7	CASTGRGNFRLSYEQYF	TGTGCCAGCACTGGCAGGGGGAATTTCCGGTTATCCTACGAGCAGTACTTC
TRBV18	NA	many	TRBJ1-1	CASSPNKGDPQAFF	TGTGCCAGCTCACCGAACAAGGGCGATCCTCAAGCTTTCTTT
TRBV5-4	TRBD1	many	TRBJ2-3	CASSLNRGTTDTQYF	TGTGCCAGCAGCTTGAACAGGGGAACAACAGATACGCAGTATTTT
TRBV28	NA	many	TRBJ2-5	CASRSVAIRETQYF	TGTGCCAGCAGATCGGTCGCGATTAGGGAGACCCAGTACTTC
TRBV6-1	NA	many	TRBJ1-5	CASSSRDTNQPQHF	TGTGCCAGCAGTAGCCGGGACACCAATCAGCCCCAGCATTTT
TRBV30	NA	many	TRBJ1-2	CAWGGASSYGYTF	TGTGCCTGGGGAGGGGCTTCTAGCTATGGCTACACCTTC
TRBV18	NA	few	TRBJ2-7	CASSPGQGMHEQYF	TGTGCCAGCTCACCGGGGCAGGGGATGCACGAGCAGTACTTC
TRBV6-2/TRBV6-3	TRBD1	many	TRBJ1-2	CASSPIPDRDFYGYTF	TGTGCCAGCAGTCCCATTCCGGACAGGGATTTCTATGGCTACACCTTC
TRBV7-8	NA	few	TRBJ2-7	CASSLEPGQDYEQYF	TGTGCCAGCAGCTTAGAGCCGGGACAAGACTACGAGCAGTACTTC
TRBV27	NA	many	TRBJ2-3	CASSLGTSDTQYF	TGTGCCAGCAGTTTGGGGACCTCTGATACGCAGTATTTT
TRBV10-2	NA	many	TRBJ2-7	CASRYDRRSEQYF	TGCGCCAGCAGATACGACAGGCGGTCGGAGCAGTACTTC
TRBV6-5	TRBD1	many	TRBJ1-4	CASSYSQGARGEKLFF	TGTGCCAGCAGTTACTCCCAGGGGGCCCGAGGTGAAAAACTGTTTTTT
TRBV20-1	NA	few	TRBJ1-2	CSASTGHIYGYTF	TGCAGTGCTAGCACCGGGCATATCTATGGCTACACCTTC
TRBV2	NA	many	TRBJ1-1	CASRAGRASEAFF	TGTGCCAGCAGAGCAGGGAGGGCATCTGAAGCTTTCTTT
TRBV20-1	NA	few	TRBJ1-3	CSASLPGGNTIYF	TGCAGTGCTAGTCTGCCGGGGGGGAACACCATATATTTT
TRBV7-2	TRBD1	many	TRBJ1-1	CASSAHRGPNTEAFF	TGTGCCAGCAGCGCCCACAGGGGGCCTAACACTGAAGCTTTCTTT
TRBV2	NA	many	TRBJ2-7	CASSEGTGFGKQYF	TGTGCCAGCAGTGAGGGCACAGGGTTCGGGAAGCAGTACTTC
TRBV27	NA	NA	TRBJ1-4	CASSIGTAANEKLFF	TGTGCCAGCAGTATTGGGACGGCTGCTAATGAAAAACTGTTTTTT
TRBV20-1	NA	many	TRBJ2-3	CSAVSVGSGVRDTQYF	TGCAGTGCCGTCTCGGTGGGATCCGGGGTTCGAGATACGCAGTATTTT
TRBV20-1	NA	NA	TRBJ2-1	CSAEPRGLGYNEQFF	TGCAGTGCCGAGCCGCGGGGGCTGGGTTACAATGAGCAGTTCTTC
TRBV4-1	TRBD2	NA	TRBJ2-2	CASSQDYMASGSANTGELFF	TGCGCCAGCAGCCAAGATTACATGGCTAGCGGGAGCGCGAACACCGGGGAGCTGTTTTTT
TRBV7-8	NA	many	TRBJ2-5	CASSTVHAGAMGETQYF	TGTGCCAGCAGCACCGTCCACGCGGGGGCAATGGGAGAGACCCAGTACTTC
TRBV12-3/TRBV12-4	TRBD2	NA	TRBJ2-1	CASSLGRAPYNEQFF	TGTGCCAGCAGTCTCGGGAGGGCCCCCTACAATGAGCAGTTCTTC
TRBV7-9	TRBD2	NA	TRBJ2-1	CASSLATSGSPLDEQFF	TGTGCCAGCAGCTTAGCCACTAGCGGGTCGCCCCTGGATGAGCAGTTCTTC
TRBV2	TRBD1	many	TRBJ2-2	CASSSQGTGTGMGGELFF	TGTGCCAGCAGTTCCCAGGGTACCGGGACAGGCATGGGCGGGGAGCTGTTTTTT
TRBV4-1	TRBD1	many	TRBJ1-4	CASSYTPGQANEKLFF	TGCGCCAGCAGCTATACTCCGGGACAGGCTAATGAAAAACTGTTTTTT
TRBV2	NA	many	TRBJ1-2	CASSEEGKGYGYTF	TGTGCCAGCAGTGAGGAGGGGAAAGGGTATGGCTACACCTTC
TRBV6-1	TRBD1	NA	TRBJ1-2	CASRPGQGLYGYTF	TGTGCCAGCAGGCCGGGACAGGGTCTCTATGGCTACACCTTC
TRBV2	NA	many	TRBJ1-1	CASSEWQSEAFF	TGTGCCAGCAGTGAATGGCAGTCTGAAGCTTTCTTT
TRBV15	TRBD2	NA	TRBJ2-1	CATSRERAGVAYNEQFF	TGTGCCACCAGCAGAGAGAGAGCGGGGGTCGCCTACAATGAGCAGTTCTTC
TRBV20-1	TRBD2	many	TRBJ2-4	CSARGRREGLNIQYF	TGCAGTGCTAGGGGGCGGCGGGAGGGCCTTAACATTCAGTACTTC
TRBV10-3	TRBD1	many	TRBJ1-1	CAISGSDRAGTEAFF	TGTGCCATCAGTGGGTCGGACAGGGCTGGAACTGAAGCTTTCTTT
TRBV2	NA	many	TRBJ1-4	CASRQGEKLFF	TGTGCCAGCAGACAGGGTGAAAAACTGTTTTTT
TRBV19	NA	many	TRBJ2-1	CASSTLVDEQFF	TGTGCCAGTAGCACCTTAGTGGACGAGCAGTTCTTC
TRBV5-1	TRBD1	many	TRBJ1-2	CASSLVLNRDRGRLGYGYTF	TGCGCCAGCAGCTTGGTTCTTAACCGGGACAGGGGCCGGCTCGGCTATGGCTACACCTTC
TRBV28	TRBD1	few	TRBJ1-1	CASSGRQGFMNTEAFF	TGTGCCAGCAGTGGTAGACAGGGGTTCATGAACACTGAAGCTTTCTTT
TRBV12-3/TRBV12-4	TRBD1	NA	TRBJ1-6	CASSPGTGMNSPLHF	TGTGCCAGCAGTCCCGGGACAGGGATGAATTCACCCCTCCACTTT
TRBV6-1	TRBD2	NA	TRBJ2-1	CASIRGGSYNEQFF	TGTGCCAGCATCCGCGGGGGGTCCTACAATGAGCAGTTCTTC
TRBV12-3/TRBV12-4	TRBD1	many	TRBJ2-7	CASSLGLGTGYF	TGTGCCAGCAGTTTGGGTTTAGGGACAGGGTACTTC
TRBV18	NA	many	TRBJ1-1	CASSSSMNTEAFF	TGTGCCAGCTCATCCAGCATGAACACTGAAGCTTTCTTT
TRBV12-3/TRBV12-4	TRBD2	NA	TRBJ2-5	CASRPTSGGPVETQYF	TGTGCCAGCAGACCGACTAGCGGGGGGCCAGTGGAGACCCAGTACTTC
TRBV29-1	NA	many	TRBJ1-1	CSVRRGAGRNTEAFF	TGCAGCGTTCGCCGGGGGGCGGGTAGAAACACTGAAGCTTTCTTT
TRBV19	TRBD2	many	TRBJ2-1	CASSTGLAAYNEQFF	TGTGCCAGTAGTACGGGACTAGCGGCCTACAATGAGCAGTTCTTC
TRBV7-3	TRBD2	many	TRBJ2-7	CASSLGVMGGYEQYF	TGTGCCAGCAGCTTAGGGGTGATGGGGGGGTACGAGCAGTACTTC